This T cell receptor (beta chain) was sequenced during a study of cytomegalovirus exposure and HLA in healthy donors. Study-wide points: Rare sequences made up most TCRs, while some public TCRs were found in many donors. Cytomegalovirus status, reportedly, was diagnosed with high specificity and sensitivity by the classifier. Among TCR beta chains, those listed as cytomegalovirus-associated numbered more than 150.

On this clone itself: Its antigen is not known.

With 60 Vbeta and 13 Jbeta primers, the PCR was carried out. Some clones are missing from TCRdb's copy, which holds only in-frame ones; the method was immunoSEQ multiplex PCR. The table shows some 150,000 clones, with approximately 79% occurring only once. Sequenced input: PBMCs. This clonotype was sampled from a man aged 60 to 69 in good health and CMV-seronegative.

The CDR3 here is CASSFPSGPQHF. CDR3 coding DNA: TGTGCCAGCAGCTTTCCCTCGGGGCCCCAGCATTTT. The V and J genes are TRBV7-2 and TRBJ1-5, with D hard to call. The CDR3 is 12 residues long. V lost 3 bases, J lost 9 bases, and 9 bases lay in between. Germline V gene lookup returns CDR1 SGHTA and CDR2 FQGNSA.